These 21 T cell receptor beta chains were all obtained from the same sample, sequenced in a study of cytomegalovirus exposure and HLA in healthy donors. The PCR used 60 Vbeta and 13 Jbeta primers. The assay was immunoSEQ multiplex PCR, and TCRdb's table has in-frame clones only and misses some. The sample has 72,000 or so clones, about 75% seen once. Material: PBMCs. The source of these receptors is a woman aged 30 to 39 in good health and CMV-seropositive.

J is TRBJ1-4 and V is TRBV6-5, with D hard to call. V shed 2 bases and J shed 8 bases, with 15 bases lying between them. CDR3 length: 15 residues. Germline V gives CDR1 MNHEY, CDR2 SVGAGI. DNA for the CDR3: TGTGCCAGCAGTTACAGTAGGGCCAGAGGGGAAAAACTGTTTTTT. Residues: CASSYSRARGEKLFF.

This sequence joins TRBV2 and TRBJ2-7; 7 nucleotides line up with TRBD1. V trimming: 7 bases; J trimming: 2 bases; junction bases outside the gene matches: 14. The CDR3 runs to 16 residues. Germline V lookup: CDR1 SNHLY, CDR2 FYNNEI. The CDR3 region has the DNA TGTGCCAGCATAGGGACAACACGGGACAGAACCTACGAGCAGTACTTC. Translated, it gives CASIGTTRDRTYEQYF.

About this clone itself: Different DNA sequences within this sample yield the same CDR3. The rearrangement joins TRBV9 to TRBJ2-3; 8 nucleotides agree with TRBD2. Unmatched junction bases numbered 6, after V lost 4 bases and J lost 5 bases. The germline V gene has CDR1 SGDLS and CDR2 YYNGEE. The CDR3 is made up of 14 amino acids. CDR3 coding DNA: TGTGCCAGCAGCCTTAGCGGGAAGTTAGATACGCAGTATTTT. Translation gives CASSLSGKLDTQYF.

This clone has a single count. The genes are TRBV5-1 and TRBJ2-1; 12 positions match TRBD1. The CDR3 runs to 15 residues. Trimming at V came to 3 bases and at J to 4 bases, leaving 2 bases not matched to a gene. From germline, CDR1 is SGHRS and CDR2 YFSETQ. The CDR3 bases are TGCGCCAGCAGCTCGGGACAGGGGGCTTACAATGAGCAGTTCTTC. Amino acids: CASSSGQGAYNEQFF.

The chain is built from TRBV5-4 and TRBJ2-1; D remains unclear. Germline CDR1 reads SGHNT; CDR2 reads YYREEE (reference sequence). V lost 0 bases, J lost 3 bases, and 13 bases lay in between. CDR3 size: 16 residues. CDR3 residues: CASSLGGTGLYNEQFF. CDR3 nucleotides: TGTGCCAGCAGCTTGGGCGGCACTGGCCTCTACAATGAGCAGTTCTTC. Complete variable domain (other parts from reference TRBV5-4 and TRBJ2-1): ETGVTQSPTHLIKTRGQQVTLRCSSQSGHNTVSWYQQALGQGPQFIFQYYREEENGRGNFPPRFSGLQFPNYSSELNVNALELDDSALYLCASSLGGTGLYNEQFFGPGTRLTVL.

This clone was seen only a few times. The chain employs TRBV5-1 and TRBJ1-6; TRBD1 might be the D (5 bases). Germline assignment: CDR1 SGHRS and CDR2 YFSETQ. This CDR3 has 14 residues. V lost 4 bases, J lost 9 bases, and 14 bases lay in between. The CDR3 spells CASSQLGEGSPLHF. CDR3 coding DNA: TGCGCCAGCAGCCAGCTAGGGGAGGGTTCACCCCTCCACTTT.

The V gene is TRBV6-5, the J gene TRBJ1-2, with TRBD1 as a possible D gene (6 bases). Trimming stripped 2 bases from V and 8 bases from J, with 21 bases between. The CDR3 has 16 amino acids. The germline V gene has CDR1 MNHEY and CDR2 SVGAGI. The CDR3 sequence is CASSYGDGGTIKGYTF. DNA of the CDR3: TGTGCCAGCAGTTACGGGGACGGGGGGACAATCAAAGGCTACACCTTC.

By proportion, this clone is medium-sized. The chain links TRBV6-1 to TRBJ2-2; a weak D match, TRBD1 (6 bases). Trimming shortened V by 2 bases and J by 5 bases, and 12 bases separated the two germline ends. The CDR3 is 15 amino acids. Looked up from germline, CDR1 is MNHNS and CDR2 is SASEGT. CDR3 sequence (DNA): TGTGCCAGCAGTGAAAGGCAGGGGAGAACCGGGGAGCTGTTTTTT. Translating gives CASSERQGRTGELFF.

V is TRBV7-8 and J is TRBJ2-3, with D hard to call. Germline V gene data show CDR1 as SGHVS and CDR2 as FQNEAQ. This CDR3 has 14 residues. The V gene lost 3 bases and the J gene lost 2 bases, with 9 bases spanning the gap. CDR3 residues: CASSLSVTTDTQYF. The CDR3 nucleotides read TGTGCCAGCAGCTTGTCAGTCACCACAGATACGCAGTATTTT.

This clone was seen once. The chain carries TRBV6-5 and TRBJ2-7, with 11 bases fitting TRBD1. This CDR3 has 16 amino acids. The germline V gene has CDR1 MNHEY and CDR2 SVGAGI. V was pared by 4 bases and J by 5 bases, with 10 bases of the junction left unmatched. Here the CDR3 reads CASSSGQGALLDEQYF. In DNA, the CDR3 is TGTGCCAGCAGTTCCGGACAGGGGGCCTTACTGGACGAGCAGTACTTC.

The chain is built from TRBV4-2 and TRBJ1-5; a possible D gene is TRBD1 (5 bases). Per the germline V gene, CDR1 is LGHNA and CDR2 is YNFKEQ. The V end was cut by 0 bases, the J end by 7 bases, with 16 bases between. The CDR3 runs to 16 residues. The CDR3 loop reads CASSQDSTGGGQPQHF. The CDR3 nucleotides read TGTGCCAGCAGCCAAGATAGTACGGGGGGAGGGCAGCCCCAGCATTTT.

This chain links TRBV5-6 with TRBJ2-1; tentative D call: TRBD1 (6 bases). Germline lookup yields CDR1 SGHDT and CDR2 YYEEEE. The CDR3 contains 14 residues. Deletions cut 0 bases from V and 9 bases from J, with 13 bases between. The CDR3 DNA sequence: TGTGCCAGCAGCTTGGATCTTCAGGGGAGTGAGCAGTTCTTC. It translates to CASSLDLQGSEQFF.

This clone was seen a single time. The chain links TRBV5-1 to TRBJ2-3, with TRBD1 matching over 12 bases. V was pared by 4 bases and J by 8 bases, with 11 bases of the junction left unmatched. Germline CDR1 is SGHRS and CDR2 is YFSETQ. The length of the CDR3 is 16 residues. The CDR3 bases are TGCGCCAGCAGCCTAGGTCCGGGACAGGGGGCTGGTACGCAGTATTTT. It codes for CASSLGPGQGAGTQYF.

The chain recombines TRBV5-1 with TRBJ1-6; D is unresolved. The CDR3 totals 16 residues. V shed 4 bases and J shed 8 bases, with 19 bases lying between them. Germline lookup yields CDR1 SGHRS and CDR2 YFSETQ. This CDR3 is CASSTEGRRGDSPLHF. The CDR3, as DNA: TGCGCCAGCAGCACCGAAGGACGGCGGGGAGATTCACCCCTCCACTTT.

The CDR3 sequence: CASSLYRGEKLFF. CDR3 bases: TGTGCCAGCAGCCTATACAGGGGCGAAAAACTGTTTTTT. The chain couples TRBV14 to TRBJ1-4, with 7 bases identical to TRBD1. Trimming took 4 bases from V and 8 from J; bases not matched to a gene: 4. Germline-derived CDR1 and CDR2 are SGHDN and FVKESK. The CDR3 spans 13 residues. The entire variable domain, with the rest obtained from reference TRBV14 and TRBJ1-4, is as follows: EAGVTQFPSHSVIEKGQTVTLRCDPISGHDNLYWYRRVMGKEIKFLLHFVKESKQDESGMPNNRFLAERTGGTYSTLKVQPAELEDSGVYFCASSLYRGEKLFFGSGTQLSVL.

This rearrangement joins TRBV7-2 to TRBJ2-1, with 10 bases that match TRBD2. The CDR3 runs 16 residues. V lost 1 base and J lost 8; bases outside the gene matches: 8. CDR1 is SGHTA and CDR2 is FQGNSA in the germline V gene. CDR3 sequence (DNA): TGTGCCAGCAGCTTAGTTCTAGCGGGAGTTCGGGATGAGCAGTTCTTC. Translating it yields CASSLVLAGVRDEQFF.

The V call is TRBV10-3, the J call TRBJ2-1, with 11 bases fitting TRBD2. CDR3 length: 15 residues. With 6 bases clipped from V and 5 bases from J, the junction kept 6 bases outside the gene matches. Germline loops: CDR1 ENHRY, CDR2 SYGVKD. CDR3 DNA sequence: TGTGCCATCAGACCGGGACTAGCGGATAACAATGAGCAGTTCTTC. Residues: CAIRPGLADNNEQFF.

The chain couples TRBV6-5 to TRBJ2-1; D is undetermined. The CDR3 sequence is 12 residues long. Trimming removed 6 bases from V and 4 bases from J, with 7 bases in between. CDR1 is MNHEY, CDR2 SVGAGI, per germline. CDR3 protein: CASSADYNEQFF. DNA of the CDR3: TGTGCCAGCAGCGCGGATTACAATGAGCAGTTCTTC.

This clone was recorded a few times. This chain uses TRBV28 with TRBJ1-5; D uncertain. Germline V gene data show CDR1 as MDHEN and CDR2 as SYDVKM. V lost 10 bases, J lost 0 bases, and 16 bases lay in between. There are 15 residues in the CDR3. CDR3: CANSPGANSNQPQHF. The CDR3 bases are TGTGCCAACTCCCCTGGAGCTAATAGCAATCAGCCCCAGCATTTT.

In nucleotides, the CDR3 is TGTGCCAGCACTGTAGGGGGTCCTGGGGCTTTCTTT. Protein sequence: CASTVGGPGAFF. The chain joins TRBV7-2 to TRBJ1-1; D might be TRBD1 (6 bases). The CDR3 covers 12 residues. Germline CDR1 and CDR2: SGHTA and FQGNSA. V lost 7 bases to trimming and J lost 11 bases, with 17 bases between them.

The chain is built from TRBV7-3 and TRBJ2-1; possible D gene TRBD1, 6 bases. The CDR3 sequence is 15 residues long. V was trimmed by 1 base and J by 3 bases, leaving 10 bases between them. CDR1 and CDR2 (germline): SGHTA, FQGTGA. CDR3 residues: CASSLMDSIYNEQFF. CDR3 nucleotide sequence: TGTGCCAGCAGCTTAATGGACAGTATCTACAATGAGCAGTTCTTC.